Here is one T cell receptor beta chain with its context. Its target antigen remains unknown. The junction does not match germline at one end; this may be a read error. This sample also contains other DNA sequences that code for the same CDR3. These data originate in a study of blood T cell repertoires in COVID-19 (dated by TCRdb to the early 2020s). Study-level background: The collaborator samples originated in the United States, Italy and Spain and spanned the acute and convalescent phases of COVID-19. The prospective study material was composed of cDNA or gDNA derived from T cells, B-cell-depleted T cells, or PBMCs. The samples were drawn from two sources: the first 160 participants of the ongoing ImmuneRACE study, and 1,000 to 1,500 subjects contributed by 6 global collaborators. Where available, HLA class I and class II types were obtained from metadata supplied by the sample provider rather than from assay-based typing. Subjects who had been exposed to COVID-19, were actively infected with it, or had recovered from it provided the deeply sampled blood TCRbeta repertoires that made up the dataset. The repertoires were made available in a free public database intended to serve as a resource for research on the immune response to SARS-CoV-2. The sample metadata nearly always contained a de-identified subject ID, COVID-19 status, age in years and sex. What the work shows at the level of the full study, not this receptor alone: Clinical and demographic metadata were provided uncurated, with the amount varying by source and participant.

TCRbeta CDR3 regions were amplified from genomic DNA by means of the immunoSEQ Assay, a bias-controlled multiplex PCR. In the source study's methods: The number of nucleated cells in each sample was estimated by amplification of reference gene primers within the assay. Sequence reads were collapsed and filtered to measure the absolute abundance of every unique TCRbeta CDR3 rearrangement. For each sample, productive Simpson clonality was calculated as the square root of Simpson's diversity index across productive rearrangements. This immuneACCESS table, as held by TCRdb, lists in-frame sequences with V and J called but not all clones. Of the missing ones, under half trace to an unresolved V gene in checked studies; the others have no known cause. The DNA was the basis for D and trimming; V, J and clone size are from that table. Across this sample there are around 140,000 clones, with over 70% seen only once. The ten largest clones represent about 10% of the sample.

Whole blood was collected in K2EDTA tubes by collaborating institutions according to the institutions' own protocols. For TCRbeta analysis, collaborator samples were shipped as frozen whole blood, as isolated PBMCs, or as DNA extracted from either sample type. The CDR3, cysteine through phenylalanine, is 16 amino acids long. Only the CDR3 DNA stays, 48 bases, in frame from base 1. The germline V gene (reference sequence) provides CDR1 SEHNR and CDR2 FQNEAQ. The sequence is built from TRBV7-9 and TRBJ2-2, and 10 junctional nucleotides match TRBD2. Input material: peripheral blood. The TCR comes from a man aged 60 to 69 with active or convalescent COVID-19. This receptor has the CDR3 CASSFTSGINTGELFF. At the DNA level, the sequence is TGTGCCAGTAGCTTTACTAGCGGGATAAACACCGGGGAGCTGTTTTTT. Beyond the CDR3, the reference TRBV7-9 and TRBJ2-2 genes provide the residues; the full variable domain reads: DTGVSQNPRHKITKRGQNVTFRCDPISEHNRLYWYRQTLGQGPEFLTYFQNEAQLEKSRLLSDRFSAERPKGSFSTLEIQRTEQGDSAMYLCASSFTSGINTGELFFGEGSRLTVL.